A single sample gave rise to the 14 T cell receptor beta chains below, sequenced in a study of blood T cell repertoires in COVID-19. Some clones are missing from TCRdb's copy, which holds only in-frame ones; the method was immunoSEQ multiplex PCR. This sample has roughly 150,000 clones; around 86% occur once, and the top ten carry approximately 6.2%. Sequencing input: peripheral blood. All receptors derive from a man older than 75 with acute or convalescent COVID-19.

CDR3 in DNA: TGTGCCAGCCGTCCGTACACGGGTGCTAACTATGGCTACACCTTC. Its protein is CASRPYTGANYGYTF. The chain joins TRBV6-5 to TRBJ1-2; D is ambiguous. This CDR3 is built from 15 residues. The germline gives CDR1 MNHEY, CDR2 SVGAGI. Trimming took 8 bases from V and 0 from J, leaving 16 bases between them.

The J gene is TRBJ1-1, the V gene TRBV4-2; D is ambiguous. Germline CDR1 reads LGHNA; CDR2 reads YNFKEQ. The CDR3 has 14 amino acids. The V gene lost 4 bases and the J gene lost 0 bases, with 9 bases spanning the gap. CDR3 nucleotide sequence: TGTGCCAGCAGCCGTTCCACTATGAACACTGAAGCTTTCTTT. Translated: CASSRSTMNTEAFF.

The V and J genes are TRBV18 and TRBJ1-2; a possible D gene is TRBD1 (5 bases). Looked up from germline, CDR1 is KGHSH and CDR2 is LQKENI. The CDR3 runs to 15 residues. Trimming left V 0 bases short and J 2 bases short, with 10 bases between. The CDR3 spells CASSPPGTPNYGYTF. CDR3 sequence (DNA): TGTGCCAGCTCACCACCCGGGACTCCAAACTATGGCTACACCTTC.

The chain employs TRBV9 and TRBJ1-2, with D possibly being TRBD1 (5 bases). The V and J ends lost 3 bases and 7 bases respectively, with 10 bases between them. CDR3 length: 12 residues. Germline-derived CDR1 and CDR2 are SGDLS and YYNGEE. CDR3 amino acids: CASSEQGAGYTF. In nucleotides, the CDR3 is TGTGCCAGCAGCGAGCAGGGCGCTGGCTACACCTTC.

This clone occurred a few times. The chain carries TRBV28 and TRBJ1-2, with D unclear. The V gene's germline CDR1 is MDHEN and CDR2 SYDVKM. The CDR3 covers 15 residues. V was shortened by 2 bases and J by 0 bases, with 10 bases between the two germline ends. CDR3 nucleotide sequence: TGTGCCAGCAGTTTAGACACCCCTCCTAACTATGGCTACACCTTC. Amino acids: CASSLDTPPNYGYTF.

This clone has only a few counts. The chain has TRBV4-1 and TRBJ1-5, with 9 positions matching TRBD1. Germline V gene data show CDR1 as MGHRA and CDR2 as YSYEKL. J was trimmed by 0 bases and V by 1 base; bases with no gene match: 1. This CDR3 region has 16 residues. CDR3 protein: CASSQGTGVSNQPQHF. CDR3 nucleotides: TGCGCCAGCAGCCAAGGGACAGGGGTTAGCAATCAGCCCCAGCATTTT.

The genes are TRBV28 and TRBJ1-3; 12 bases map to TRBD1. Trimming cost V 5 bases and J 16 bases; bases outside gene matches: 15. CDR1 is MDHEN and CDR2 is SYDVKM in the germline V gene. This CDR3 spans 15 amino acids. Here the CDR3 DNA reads TGTGCCAGCAGTCTCTCCGGGACAGGGGGCTCCCGTGGGTATTTT. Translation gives CASSLSGTGGSRGYF.

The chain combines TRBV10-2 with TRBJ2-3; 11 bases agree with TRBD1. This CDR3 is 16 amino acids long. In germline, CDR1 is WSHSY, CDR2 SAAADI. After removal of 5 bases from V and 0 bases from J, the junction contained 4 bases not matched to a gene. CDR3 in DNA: TGCGCCAGCAGTTGGGACAGGGGGACTAGCACAGATACGCAGTATTTT. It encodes CASSWDRGTSTDTQYF.

CDR3 loop: CASSVGQGDQPQHF. The CDR3 DNA sequence: TGTGCCAGCAGCGTTGGACAGGGTGATCAGCCCCAGCATTTT. V usage is TRBV9 and J usage is TRBJ1-5; 8 bases fit TRBD1. Germline loops: CDR1 SGDLS, CDR2 YYNGEE. Trimming removed 2 bases from V and 5 bases from J; junction bases left unmatched: 3. The CDR3 length is 14 residues.

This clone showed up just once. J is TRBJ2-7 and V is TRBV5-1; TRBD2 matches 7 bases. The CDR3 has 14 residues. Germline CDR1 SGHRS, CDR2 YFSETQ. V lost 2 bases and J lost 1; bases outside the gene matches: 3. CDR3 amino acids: CASSFGEGSYEQYF. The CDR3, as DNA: TGCGCCAGCAGCTTTGGGGAGGGGTCCTACGAGCAGTACTTC.

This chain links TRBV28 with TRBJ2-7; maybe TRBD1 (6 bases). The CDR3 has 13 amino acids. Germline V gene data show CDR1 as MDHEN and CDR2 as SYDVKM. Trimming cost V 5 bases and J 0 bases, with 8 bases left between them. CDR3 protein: CASSRDISYEQYF. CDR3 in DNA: TGTGCCAGCAGTCGGGACATCTCCTACGAGCAGTACTTC.

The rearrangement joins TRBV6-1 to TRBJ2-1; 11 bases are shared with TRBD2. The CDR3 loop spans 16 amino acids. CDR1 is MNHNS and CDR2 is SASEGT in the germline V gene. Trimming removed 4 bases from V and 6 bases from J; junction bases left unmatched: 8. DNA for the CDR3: TGTGCCAGCAGTGTTACTAGCGGGAGAGGTTCCAATGAGCAGTTCTTC. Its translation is CASSVTSGRGSNEQFF.

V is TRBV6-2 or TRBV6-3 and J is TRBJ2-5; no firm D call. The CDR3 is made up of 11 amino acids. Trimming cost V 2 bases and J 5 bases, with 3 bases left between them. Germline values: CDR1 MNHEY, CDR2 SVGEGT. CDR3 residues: CASSYGETQYF. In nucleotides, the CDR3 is TGTGCCAGCAGTTACGGCGAGACCCAGTACTTC.

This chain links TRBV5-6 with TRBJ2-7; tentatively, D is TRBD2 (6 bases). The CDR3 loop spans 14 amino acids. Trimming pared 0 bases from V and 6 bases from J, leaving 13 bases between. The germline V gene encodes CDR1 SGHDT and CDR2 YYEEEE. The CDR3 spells CASSLVGGAGEQYF. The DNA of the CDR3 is TGTGCCAGCAGCTTGGTTGGGGGAGCGGGCGAGCAGTACTTC.